Sequencing of this T cell receptor (beta chain) was carried out in a study of lymphopenia after photon versus proton radiotherapy. Study results and caveats: Relative stability marked proton patients; photon patients lost diversity and naive cells.

Sequenced by immunoSEQ multiplex PCR; TCRdb stores in-frame clones only, minus some. The repertoire consists of some 30,000 clones, with about 87% occurring once and the leading ten covering approximately 15%. This clone was detected once. Its antigen is not identified. This CDR3 has 14 residues. The trim removed 8 bases at V and 3 bases at J, leaving 6 bases unmatched. Germline values: CDR1 SGHNT, CDR2 YYREEE (reference sequence). The chain uses TRBV5-4 and TRBJ2-5, with 11 bases lining up with TRBD2. This receptor was identified in a woman in her 70s with pancreatic cancer. The specimen was peripheral blood, collected from a patient treated with proton-based radiotherapy. For the CDR3, the DNA is TGTGCCAGTAGACTAGCGGGACGCAAAGAGACCCAGTACTTC. It encodes CASRLAGRKETQYF. The complete variable domain, with remaining parts taken from reference TRBV5-4 and TRBJ2-5, reads ETGVTQSPTHLIKTRGQQVTLRCSSQSGHNTVSWYQQALGQGPQFIFQYYREEENGRGNFPPRFSGLQFPNYSSELNVNALELDDSALYLCASRLAGRKETQYFGPGTRLLVL.